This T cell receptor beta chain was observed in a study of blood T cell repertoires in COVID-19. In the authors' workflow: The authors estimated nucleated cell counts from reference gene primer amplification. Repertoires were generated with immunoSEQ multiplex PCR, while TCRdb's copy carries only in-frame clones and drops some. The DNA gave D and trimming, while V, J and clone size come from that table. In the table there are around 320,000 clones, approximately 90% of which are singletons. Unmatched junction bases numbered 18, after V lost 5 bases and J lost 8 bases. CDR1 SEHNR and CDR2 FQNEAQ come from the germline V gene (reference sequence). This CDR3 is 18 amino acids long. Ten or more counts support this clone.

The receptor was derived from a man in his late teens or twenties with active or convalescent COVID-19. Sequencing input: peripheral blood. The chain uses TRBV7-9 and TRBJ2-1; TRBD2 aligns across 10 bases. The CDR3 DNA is TGTGCCAGCAGCCCCTGGGTGAGCCAGCGGGAGGGCCCTCATGAGCAGTTCTTC. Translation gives CASSPWVSQREGPHEQFF.